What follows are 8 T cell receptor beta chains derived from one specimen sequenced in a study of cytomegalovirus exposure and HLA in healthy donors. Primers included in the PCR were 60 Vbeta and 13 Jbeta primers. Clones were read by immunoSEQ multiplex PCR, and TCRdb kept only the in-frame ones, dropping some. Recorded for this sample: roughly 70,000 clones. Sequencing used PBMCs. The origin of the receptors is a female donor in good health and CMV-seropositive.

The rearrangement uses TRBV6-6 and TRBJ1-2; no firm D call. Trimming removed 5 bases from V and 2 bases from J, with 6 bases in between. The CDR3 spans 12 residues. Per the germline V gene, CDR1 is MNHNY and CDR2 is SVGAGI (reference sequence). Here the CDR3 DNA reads TGTGCCAGCAGTCTAGACAACTATGGCTACACCTTC. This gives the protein CASSLDNYGYTF.

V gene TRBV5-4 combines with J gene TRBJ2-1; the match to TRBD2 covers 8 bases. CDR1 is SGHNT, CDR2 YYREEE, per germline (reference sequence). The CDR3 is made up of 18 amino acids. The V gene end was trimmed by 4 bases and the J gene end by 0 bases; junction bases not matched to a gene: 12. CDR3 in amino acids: CASSPPPGGSSSYNEQFF. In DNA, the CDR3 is TGTGCCAGCAGCCCCCCCCCGGGGGGGAGCAGCTCCTACAATGAGCAGTTCTTC.

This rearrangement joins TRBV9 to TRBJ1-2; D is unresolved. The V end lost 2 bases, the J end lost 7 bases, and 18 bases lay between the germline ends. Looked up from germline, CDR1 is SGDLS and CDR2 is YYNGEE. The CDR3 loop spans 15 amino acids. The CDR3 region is CASSVPKPITRGYTF. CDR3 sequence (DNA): TGTGCCAGCAGCGTCCCAAAGCCGATTACTCGTGGCTACACCTTC.

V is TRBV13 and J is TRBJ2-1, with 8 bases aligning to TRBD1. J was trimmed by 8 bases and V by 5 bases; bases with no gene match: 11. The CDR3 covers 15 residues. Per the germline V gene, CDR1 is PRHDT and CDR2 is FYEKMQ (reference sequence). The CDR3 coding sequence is TGTGCCAGCAGCCCGACAGGGGTTCGGGCCGATGAGCAGTTCTTC. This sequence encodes CASSPTGVRADEQFF.

The CDR3 here is CASRTGTAIQETQYF. The CDR3 DNA reads as TGTGCCAGCCGGACCGGGACAGCGATCCAAGAGACCCAGTACTTC. V and J are TRBV28 and TRBJ2-5; 7 positions agree with TRBD1. The V gene's germline CDR1 is MDHEN and CDR2 SYDVKM. The CDR3 sequence is 15 residues long. Losses at the gene ends were 8 bases for V and 1 base for J; bases not matched to a gene: 10.

CDR3 sequence (DNA): TGTGCCAGCAGCTTGGCAGGTGGAGGGATCAATGAGCAGTTCTTC. Its protein product is CASSLAGGGINEQFF. The chain joins TRBV5-4 to TRBJ2-1, with a tentative D call TRBD2 (6 bases). The germline V gene encodes CDR1 SGHNT and CDR2 YYREEE (reference sequence). Trimming stripped 0 bases from V and 6 bases from J, with 13 bases between. This CDR3 has 15 amino acids.

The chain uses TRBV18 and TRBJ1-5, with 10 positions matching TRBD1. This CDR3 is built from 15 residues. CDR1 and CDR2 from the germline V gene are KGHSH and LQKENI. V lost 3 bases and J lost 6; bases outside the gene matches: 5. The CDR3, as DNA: TGTGCCAGCTCACCTGGACAGGGGGGCGGTCAGCCCCAGCATTTT. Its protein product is CASSPGQGGGQPQHF.

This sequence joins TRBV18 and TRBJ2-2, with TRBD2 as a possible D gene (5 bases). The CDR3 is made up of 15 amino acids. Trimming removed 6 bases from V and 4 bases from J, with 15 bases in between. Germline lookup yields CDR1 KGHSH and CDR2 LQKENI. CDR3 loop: CASSPGGGFTGELFF. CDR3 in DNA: TGTGCCAGCTCCCCCGGAGGAGGATTCACCGGGGAGCTGTTTTTT.